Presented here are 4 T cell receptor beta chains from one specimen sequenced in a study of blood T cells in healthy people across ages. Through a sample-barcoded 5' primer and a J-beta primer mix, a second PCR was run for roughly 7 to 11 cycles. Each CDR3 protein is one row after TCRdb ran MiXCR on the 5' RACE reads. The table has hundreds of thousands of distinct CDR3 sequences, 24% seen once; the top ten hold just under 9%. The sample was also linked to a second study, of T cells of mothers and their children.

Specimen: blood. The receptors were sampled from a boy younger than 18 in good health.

CDR3 residues: CASRRGGRSFEQYF. CDR3 bases: TGTGCCAGTCGCCGGGGGGGGCGATCTTTCGAGCAGTACTTC. V is TRBV7-2 and J is TRBJ2-7; TRBD2 aligns across 8 bases. The CDR3 has 14 amino acids. The trim removed 9 bases at V and 6 bases at J, leaving 13 bases unmatched. Per germline, CDR1 SGHTA and CDR2 FQGNSA.

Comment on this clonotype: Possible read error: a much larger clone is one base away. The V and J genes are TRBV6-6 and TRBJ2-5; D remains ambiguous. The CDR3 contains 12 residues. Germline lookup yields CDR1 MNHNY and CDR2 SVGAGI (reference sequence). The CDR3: CASSSVQEAQYF. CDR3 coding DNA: TGTGCCAGCAGTTCGGTCCAAGAGGCCCAGTACTTC.

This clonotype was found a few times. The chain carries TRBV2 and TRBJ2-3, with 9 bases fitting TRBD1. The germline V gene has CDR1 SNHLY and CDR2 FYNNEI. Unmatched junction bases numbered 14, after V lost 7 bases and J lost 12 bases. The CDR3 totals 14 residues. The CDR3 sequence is CASKIPGQGFNQYF. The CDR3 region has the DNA TGTGCCAGCAAGATACCGGGACAGGGTTTCAATCAGTATTTT. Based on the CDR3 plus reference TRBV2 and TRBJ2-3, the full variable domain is EPEVTQTPSHQVTQMGQEVILRCVPISNHLYFYWYRQILGQKVEFLVSFYNNEISEKSEIFDDQFSVERPDGSNFTLKIRSTKLEDSAMYFCASKIPGQGFNQYFGPGTRLTVL.

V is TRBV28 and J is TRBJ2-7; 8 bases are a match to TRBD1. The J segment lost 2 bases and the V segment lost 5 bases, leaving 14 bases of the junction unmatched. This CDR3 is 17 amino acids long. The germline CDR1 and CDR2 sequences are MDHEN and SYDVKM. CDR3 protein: CASSPFPPTGVPYEQYF. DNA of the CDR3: TGTGCCAGCAGTCCTTTCCCCCCGACAGGGGTCCCCTACGAGCAGTACTTC.